The sequence of this TCR beta chain was determined in a study of cytomegalovirus exposure and HLA in healthy donors. Trimming cost V 2 bases and J 7 bases; bases outside gene matches: 2. Germline-derived CDR1 and CDR2 are KGHSH and LQKENI. The CDR3 has 15 amino acids. In regard to this clone: Its matching antigen is unknown.

Study-wide findings and caveats: Based on reports, TCR beta sequences accurately predicted HLA-A and HLA-B alleles for most subjects. One variant, a missense change in DCLRE1C, was linked in a later analysis to TCR beta V- and J-gene trimming.

Primers: 60 Vbeta forward and 13 Jbeta reverse. Clones were sequenced by immunoSEQ multiplex PCR, and TCRdb holds only the in-frame ones, with some missing. The sample consists of approximately 160,000 clones, 77% of them appearing once. This TCR derives from a woman between 35 and 50 years old in good health and CMV-seropositive. The specimen was PBMCs. This chain uses TRBV18 with TRBJ1-4; the match to TRBD1 covers 12 bases. CDR3 sequence (DNA): TGTGCCAGCTCACCAGGGACAGGGGGCGGTGAAAAACTGTTTTTT. This codes for CASSPGTGGGEKLFF.